These 13 T cell receptor beta chains originate from one sample sequenced in a study of human thymus T cells. Corrective cardiac operations yielded the resected thymus tissue. Repertoires were generated with immunoSEQ multiplex PCR, while TCRdb's copy carries only in-frame clones and drops some. The table records roughly 86,000 clones, around 96% of them present only once. Sequencing used thymus tissue. The receptors originated from a boy under two years old with a congenital heart defect but otherwise immunologically healthy.

This chain connects TRBV7-9 to TRBJ2-2, with 12 positions matching TRBD2. Germline CDR1 and CDR2: SEHNR and FQNEAQ (reference sequence). The CDR3 has 18 amino acids. V was clipped by 2 bases and J by 0 bases; unmatched bases: 4. The CDR3 DNA is TGTGCCAGCAGCTTATATCCTAGCGGGAGGGCGAACACCGGGGAGCTGTTTTTT. It encodes CASSLYPSGRANTGELFF. The variable domain in full, completed from reference TRBV7-9 and TRBJ2-2, reads DTGVSQNPRHKITKRGQNVTFRCDPISEHNRLYWYRQTLGQGPEFLTYFQNEAQLEKSRLLSDRFSAERPKGSFSTLEIQRTEQGDSAMYLCASSLYPSGRANTGELFFGEGSRLTVL.

The chain uses TRBV19 and TRBJ1-1; no clear D. Germline CDR1 and CDR2: LNHDA and SQIVND (reference sequence). The CDR3 has 16 amino acids. Trimming left V 2 bases short and J 1 base short, with 14 bases between. For the CDR3, the DNA is TGTGCCAGTAGTATAACCCCCACAGCTCAGAACACTGAAGCTTTCTTT. Translation gives CASSITPTAQNTEAFF.

V gene TRBV15 combines with J gene TRBJ2-4; weak D call: TRBD1 (5 bases). From germline, CDR1 is LNHNV and CDR2 YYDKDF (reference sequence). The CDR3 has 21 residues. The germline V and J ends were trimmed by 4 bases and 0 bases, with 28 bases remaining between them. In nucleotides, the CDR3 is TGTGCCACCAGCACACTAAAGACAGCTCGAAAAGCCGACTTAGCCAAAAACATTCAGTACTTC. This sequence encodes CATSTLKTARKADLAKNIQYF.

The chain employs TRBV6-4 and TRBJ2-1; D is undetermined. Germline CDR1 is MRHNA and CDR2 is SNTAGT. The CDR3 is 13 amino acids. V lost 5 bases, J lost 5 bases, and 10 bases lay in between. The CDR3 DNA reads as TGTGCCAGCAGTTCTCGACGGAACAATGAGCAGTTCTTC. Translating it yields CASSSRRNNEQFF.

CDR3 loop: CASSAGRTQETQYF. The CDR3 DNA reads as TGTGCCAGCAGCGCGGGACGTACCCAAGAGACCCAGTACTTC. This chain links TRBV5-4 with TRBJ2-5; D perhaps matches TRBD2 (6 bases). V was trimmed by 4 bases and J by 1 base, leaving 11 bases between them. The CDR3 is 14 residues long. Germline V gene sequence: CDR1 SGHNT, CDR2 YYREEE (reference sequence).

The CDR3 DNA sequence: TGTGCCAGCAGGAGGGACAGAGGATACGAGCAGTACTTC. Amino acid sequence: CASRRDRGYEQYF. V gene TRBV5-4 combines with J gene TRBJ2-7; 7 bases are shared with TRBD1. The CDR3 totals 13 residues. The germline CDR1 and CDR2 sequences are SGHNT and YYREEE (reference sequence). The J segment lost 4 bases and the V segment lost 5 bases, leaving 6 bases of the junction unmatched. Together with reference TRBV5-4 and TRBJ2-7, the CDR3 gives the full variable domain: ETGVTQSPTHLIKTRGQQVTLRCSSQSGHNTVSWYQQALGQGPQFIFQYYREEENGRGNFPPRFSGLQFPNYSSELNVNALELDDSALYLCASRRDRGYEQYFGPGTRLTVT.

This clone has a single count. The chain employs TRBV4-1 and TRBJ1-4, with 7 positions matching TRBD1. CDR1 is MGHRA, CDR2 YSYEKL, per germline. The CDR3 extends over 17 amino acids. Trimming at V came to 4 bases and at J to 0 bases, leaving 8 bases not matched to a gene. The CDR3 nucleotides read TGCGCCAGCAGCCGCAGACAGGGCTCTGCAACTAATGAAAAACTGTTTTTT. Protein product: CASSRRQGSATNEKLFF.

The chain combines TRBV6-5 with TRBJ2-4; D unclear. The CDR3 sequence is 14 residues long. V gave up 7 bases and J gave up 3 bases, with 13 bases separating them. Germline lookup yields CDR1 MNHEY and CDR2 SVGAGI. As DNA, the CDR3 is TGTGCCAGCACGCCCAGTGCTTTCAAAAACATTCAGTACTTC. Protein: CASTPSAFKNIQYF.

This chain connects TRBV30 to TRBJ2-3; D is ambiguous. Germline V gene lookup returns CDR1 GTSNPN and CDR2 SVGIG (reference sequence). Deletions cut 1 base from V and 2 bases from J, with 7 bases between. The CDR3 runs 13 residues. The CDR3 DNA follows: TGTGCCTGGAGTGGGGGTTTCACAGATACGCAGTATTTT. It is translated as CAWSGGFTDTQYF.

The CDR3 nucleotides read TGTGCCAGCAGTTTAGGGGGGACGGGCACAGATACGCAGTATTTT. The encoded protein is CASSLGGTGTDTQYF. The chain joins TRBV7-3 to TRBJ2-3; the D call may be TRBD1 or TRBD2 (6 bases each). With 6 bases removed from V and 1 base from J, the gap between germline ends came to 14 bases. This CDR3 comprises 15 residues. CDR1 SGHTA and CDR2 FQGTGA come from the germline V gene.

V usage is TRBV5-6 and J usage is TRBJ1-4, with D possibly matching TRBD1 (5 bases). From germline, CDR1 is SGHDT and CDR2 YYEEEE. CDR3 size: 15 residues. Trimming took 1 base from V and 8 from J, leaving 15 bases between them. This CDR3 is CASSLPRAKGEKLFF. The CDR3 coding sequence is TGTGCCAGCAGCTTGCCCCGGGCCAAGGGGGAAAAACTGTTTTTT.

The chain has TRBV15 and TRBJ2-5; 9 bases match TRBD1. The CDR3 spans 15 residues. The V segment lost 3 bases and the J segment 7 bases; nucleotides outside the gene matches: 9. In germline, CDR1 is LNHNV, CDR2 YYDKDF (reference sequence). CDR3 region: CATSSGGTGKGTQYF. In DNA, the CDR3 is TGTGCCACCAGCAGTGGCGGGACAGGGAAGGGGACCCAGTACTTC.

The rearrangement uses TRBV29-1 and TRBJ1-1; 9 bases align to TRBD1. CDR3 length: 19 amino acids. The V and J ends lost 6 bases and 1 base, in that order; junction bases with no gene match: 21. The germline CDR1 and CDR2 sequences are SQVTM and ANQGSEA. For the CDR3, the DNA is TGCAGCGTCGCGCCGAGTTCCGGGACAGGGAAAGGCTCGAACACTGAAGCTTTCTTT. Translated: CSVAPSSGTGKGSNTEAFF.